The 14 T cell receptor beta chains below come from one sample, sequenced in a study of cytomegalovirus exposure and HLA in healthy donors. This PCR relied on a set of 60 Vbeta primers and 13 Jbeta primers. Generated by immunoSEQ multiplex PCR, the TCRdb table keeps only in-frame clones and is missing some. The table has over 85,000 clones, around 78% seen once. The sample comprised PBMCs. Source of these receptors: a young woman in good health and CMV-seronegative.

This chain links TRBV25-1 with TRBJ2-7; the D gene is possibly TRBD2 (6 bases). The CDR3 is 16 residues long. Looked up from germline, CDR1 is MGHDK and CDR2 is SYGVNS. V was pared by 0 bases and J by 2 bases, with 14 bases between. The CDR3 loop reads CASSEYPGVPPYEQYF. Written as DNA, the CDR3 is TGTGCCAGCAGTGAATATCCGGGAGTACCTCCCTACGAGCAGTACTTC.

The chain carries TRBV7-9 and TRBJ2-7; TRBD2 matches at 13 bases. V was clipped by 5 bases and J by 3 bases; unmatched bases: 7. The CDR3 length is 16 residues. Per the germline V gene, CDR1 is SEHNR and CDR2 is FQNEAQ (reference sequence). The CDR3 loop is CASSEGTSGIYYEQYF. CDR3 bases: TGTGCCAGCAGCGAAGGGACTAGCGGGATCTACTACGAGCAGTACTTC.

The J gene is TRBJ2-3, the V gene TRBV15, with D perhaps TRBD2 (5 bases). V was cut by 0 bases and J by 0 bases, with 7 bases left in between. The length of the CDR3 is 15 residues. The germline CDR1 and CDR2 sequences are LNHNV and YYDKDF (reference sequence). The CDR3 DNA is TGTGCCACCAGCAGAGATTCGGGGAGCACAGATACGCAGTATTTT. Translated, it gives CATSRDSGSTDTQYF.

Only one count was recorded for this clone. CDR3 coding DNA: TGTGCCAGCAGCACGGACAGATATGGCTACACCTTC. Protein: CASSTDRYGYTF. The chain uses TRBV5-6 and TRBJ1-2, with D maybe TRBD1 (6 bases). Germline CDR1 and CDR2: SGHDT and YYEEEE. V was cut by 4 bases and J by 5 bases, with 9 bases left in between. The CDR3 has 12 amino acids.

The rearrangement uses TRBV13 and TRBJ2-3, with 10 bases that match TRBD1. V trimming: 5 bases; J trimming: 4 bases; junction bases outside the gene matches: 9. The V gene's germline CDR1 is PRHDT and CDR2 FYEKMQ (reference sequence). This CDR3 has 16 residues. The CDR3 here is CASSRGDRGVPDTQYF. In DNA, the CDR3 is TGTGCCAGCAGCCGTGGGGACAGGGGTGTCCCAGATACGCAGTATTTT.

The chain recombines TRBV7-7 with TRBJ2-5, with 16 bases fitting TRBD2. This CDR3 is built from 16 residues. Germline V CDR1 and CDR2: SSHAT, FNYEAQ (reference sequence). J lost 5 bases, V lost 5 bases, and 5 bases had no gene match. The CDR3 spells CASSPGLAGGHETQYF. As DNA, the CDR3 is TGTGCCAGCAGCCCGGGACTAGCGGGGGGGCATGAGACCCAGTACTTC.

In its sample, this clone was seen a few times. Written as DNA, the CDR3 is TGTGCCAGCAGCCCCGGAGGGTTTGGCTCCTACAATGAGCAGTTCTTC. It is translated as CASSPGGFGSYNEQFF. This rearrangement joins TRBV7-2 to TRBJ2-1; D may be TRBD2 (6 bases). Looked up from germline, CDR1 is SGHTA and CDR2 is FQGNSA. CDR3 length: 16 amino acids. Trimming removed 5 bases at V and 0 bases at J, with 14 bases between.

CDR3 nucleotides: TGTGCCAGCAGCTTGGTTGGTCCTACCGCCCGCGCACCCCTCCACTTT. Translation gives CASSLVGPTARAPLHF. V is TRBV5-8 and J is TRBJ1-6; D gene unclear. This CDR3 contains 16 residues. CDR1 is SGHTS, CDR2 YDEGEE, per germline. Trimming took off 0 bases at V and 11 bases at J, with 18 bases between the two ends.

The CDR3 nucleotides read TGTGCCAGCAGCTTAGCCGGTTCACCCGCCTCAGGAGAGCAGTTCTTC. Its translation is CASSLAGSPASGEQFF. The V call is TRBV7-9, the J call TRBJ2-1; D unresolved. The germline V and J ends were trimmed by 0 bases and 10 bases, with 19 bases remaining between them. CDR1 is SEHNR, CDR2 FQNEAQ, per germline (reference sequence). The CDR3 covers 16 residues. The whole variable domain, filled in from reference TRBV7-9 and TRBJ2-1, reads DTGVSQNPRHKITKRGQNVTFRCDPISEHNRLYWYRQTLGQGPEFLTYFQNEAQLEKSRLLSDRFSAERPKGSFSTLEIQRTEQGDSAMYLCASSLAGSPASGEQFFGPGTRLTVL.

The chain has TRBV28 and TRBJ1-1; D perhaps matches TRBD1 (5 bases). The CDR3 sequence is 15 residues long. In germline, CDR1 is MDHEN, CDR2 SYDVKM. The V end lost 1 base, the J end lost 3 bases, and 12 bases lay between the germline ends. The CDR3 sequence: CASSLFMPGDTEAFF. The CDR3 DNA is TGTGCCAGCAGTTTATTTATGCCGGGGGACACTGAAGCTTTCTTT.

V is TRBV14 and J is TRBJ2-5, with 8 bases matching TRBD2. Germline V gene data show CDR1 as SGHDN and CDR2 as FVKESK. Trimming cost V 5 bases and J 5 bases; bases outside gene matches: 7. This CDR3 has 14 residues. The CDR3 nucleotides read TGTGCCAGCAGCGACGGGGGGGCCGGTGAGACCCAGTACTTC. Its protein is CASSDGGAGETQYF.

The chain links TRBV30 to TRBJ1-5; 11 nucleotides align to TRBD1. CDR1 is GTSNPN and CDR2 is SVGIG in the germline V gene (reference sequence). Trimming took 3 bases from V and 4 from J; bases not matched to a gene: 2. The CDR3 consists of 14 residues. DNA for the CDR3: TGTGCCTGGAGCGGGGACAGGGGGAATCAGCCCCAGCATTTT. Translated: CAWSGDRGNQPQHF.

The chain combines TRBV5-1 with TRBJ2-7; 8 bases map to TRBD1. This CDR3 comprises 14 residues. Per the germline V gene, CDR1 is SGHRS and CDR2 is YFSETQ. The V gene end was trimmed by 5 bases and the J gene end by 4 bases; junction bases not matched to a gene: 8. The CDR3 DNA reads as TGCGCCAGCAGGGTCGGGGACAGGATTTACGAGCAGTACTTC. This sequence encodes CASRVGDRIYEQYF.

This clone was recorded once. The CDR3 is CASSLSLAGGKAGELFF. The CDR3 nucleotides read TGTGCCAGCAGCTTGAGTCTAGCGGGGGGTAAGGCCGGGGAGCTGTTTTTT. The rearrangement uses TRBV5-4 and TRBJ2-2; 11 bases match TRBD2. Germline V gene data show CDR1 as SGHNT and CDR2 as YYREEE (reference sequence). The CDR3 runs 17 residues. The J segment lost 6 bases and the V segment lost 1 base, leaving 8 bases of the junction unmatched. The complete variable domain, with remaining parts taken from reference TRBV5-4 and TRBJ2-2, reads ETGVTQSPTHLIKTRGQQVTLRCSSQSGHNTVSWYQQALGQGPQFIFQYYREEENGRGNFPPRFSGLQFPNYSSELNVNALELDDSALYLCASSLSLAGGKAGELFFGEGSRLTVL.